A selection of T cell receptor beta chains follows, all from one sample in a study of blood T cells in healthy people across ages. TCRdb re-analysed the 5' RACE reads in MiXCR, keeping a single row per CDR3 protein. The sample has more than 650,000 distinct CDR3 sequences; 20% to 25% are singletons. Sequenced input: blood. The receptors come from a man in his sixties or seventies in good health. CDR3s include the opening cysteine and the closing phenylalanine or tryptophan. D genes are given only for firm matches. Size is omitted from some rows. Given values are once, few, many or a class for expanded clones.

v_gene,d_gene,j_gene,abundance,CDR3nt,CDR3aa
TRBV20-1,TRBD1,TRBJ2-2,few,TGCAGTGCTCAAAACTCTGGGACAGGGGGAACAGGGGAGCTGTTTTTT,CSAQNSGTGGTGELFF
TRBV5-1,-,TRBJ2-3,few,TGCGCCAGCAGCTTGGAAGGGATAGGCACAGATACGCAGTATTTT,CASSLEGIGTDTQYF
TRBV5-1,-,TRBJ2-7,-,TGCGCCAGCAGCTTGGCAGGATCCCTCGAGTACGAGCAGTACTTC,CASSLAGSLEYEQYF
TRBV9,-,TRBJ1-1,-,TGTGCCAGCAGCGTTGGAATGAACACTGAAGCTTCCTTT,CASSVGMNTEASF
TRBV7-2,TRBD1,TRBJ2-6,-,TGTGCCAGCAGCCAGGGGGACTCTGGGGCCAACGTCCTGACTTTC,CASSQGDSGANVLTF
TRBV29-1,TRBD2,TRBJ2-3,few,TGCAGCGTTGAAGGGACCACTAGCGACCGAGCGGGTGACACAGATACGCAGTATTTT,CSVEGTTSDRAGDTDTQYF
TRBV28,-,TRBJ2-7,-,TGTGCCAGCAGTAACCCGGGACGAGCCTACGAGCAGTACTTC,CASSNPGRAYEQYF
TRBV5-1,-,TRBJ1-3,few,TGCGCCAGCAGCTTGGCCGCGGGGTATTTGGGAAACACCATATATTTT,CASSLAAGYLGNTIYF
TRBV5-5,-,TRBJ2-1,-,TGTGCCAGCAGCTTGGCCCCGACCTACAGTGAGCAGTTCTTC,CASSLAPTYSEQFF
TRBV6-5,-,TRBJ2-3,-,TGTGCCAGCACCAAGAACAGGGCACTCACAGATACGCAGTATTTT,CASTKNRALTDTQYF
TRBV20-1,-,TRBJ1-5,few,TGCAGTGCCGGGACACCGCTCTATAGCAATCAGCCCCAGCATTTT,CSAGTPLYSNQPQHF
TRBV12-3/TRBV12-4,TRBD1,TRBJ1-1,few,TGTGCCAGCAGTCCCTCAGGGGGTTATACTGAAGCTTTCTTT,CASSPSGGYTEAFF